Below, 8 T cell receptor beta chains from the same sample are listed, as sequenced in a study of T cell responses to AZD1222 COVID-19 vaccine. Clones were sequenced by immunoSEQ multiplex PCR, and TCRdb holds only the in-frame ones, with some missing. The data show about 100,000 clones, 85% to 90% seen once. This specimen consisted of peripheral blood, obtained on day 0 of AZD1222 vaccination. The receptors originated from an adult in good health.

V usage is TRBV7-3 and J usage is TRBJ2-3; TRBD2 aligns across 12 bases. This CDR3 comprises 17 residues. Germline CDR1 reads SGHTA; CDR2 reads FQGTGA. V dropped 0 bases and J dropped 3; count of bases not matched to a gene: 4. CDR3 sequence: CASSLTRTSGVTDTQYF. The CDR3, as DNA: TGTGCCAGCAGCTTAACGCGGACTAGCGGGGTAACAGATACGCAGTATTTT. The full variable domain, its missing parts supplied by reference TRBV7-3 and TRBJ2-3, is GAGVSQTPSNKVTEKGKYVELRCDPISGHTALYWYRQSLGQGPEFLIYFQGTGAADDSGLPNDRFFAVRPEGSVSTLKIQRTERGDSAVYLCASSLTRTSGVTDTQYFGPGTRLTVL.

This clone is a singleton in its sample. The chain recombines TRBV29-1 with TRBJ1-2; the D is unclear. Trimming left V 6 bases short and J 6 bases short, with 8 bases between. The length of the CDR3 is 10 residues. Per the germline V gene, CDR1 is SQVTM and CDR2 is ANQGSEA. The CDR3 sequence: CSVEKDGYTF. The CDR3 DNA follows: TGCAGCGTCGAGAAGGATGGCTACACCTTC. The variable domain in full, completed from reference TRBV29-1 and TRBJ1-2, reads SAVISQKPSRDICQRGTSLTIQCQVDSQVTMMFWYRQQPGQSLTLIATANQGSEATYESGFVIDKFPISRPNLTFSTLTVSNMSPEDSSIYLCSVEKDGYTFGSGTRLTVV.

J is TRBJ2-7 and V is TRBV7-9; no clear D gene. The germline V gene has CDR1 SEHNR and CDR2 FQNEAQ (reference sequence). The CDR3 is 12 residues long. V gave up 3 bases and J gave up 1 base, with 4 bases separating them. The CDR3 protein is CASSFGSYEQYF. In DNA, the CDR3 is TGTGCCAGCAGCTTTGGGTCCTACGAGCAGTACTTC.

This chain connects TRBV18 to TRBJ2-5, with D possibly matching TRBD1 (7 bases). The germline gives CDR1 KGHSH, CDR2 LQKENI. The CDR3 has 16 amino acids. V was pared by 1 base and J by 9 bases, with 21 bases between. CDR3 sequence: CASSPQLGTARGAQYF. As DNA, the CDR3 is TGTGCCAGCTCACCACAGTTGGGGACAGCAAGGGGGGCCCAGTACTTC.

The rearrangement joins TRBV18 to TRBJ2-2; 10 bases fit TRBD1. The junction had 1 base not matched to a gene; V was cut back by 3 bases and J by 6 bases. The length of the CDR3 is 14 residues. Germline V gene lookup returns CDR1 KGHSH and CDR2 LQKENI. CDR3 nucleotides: TGTGCCAGCTCACCGGGACAGGGGCCCGGGGAGCTGTTTTTT. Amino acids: CASSPGQGPGELFF.

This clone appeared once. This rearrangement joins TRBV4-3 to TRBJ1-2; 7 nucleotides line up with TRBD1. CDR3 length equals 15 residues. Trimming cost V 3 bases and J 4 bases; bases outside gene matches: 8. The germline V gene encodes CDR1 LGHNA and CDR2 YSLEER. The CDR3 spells CASSQGTEGGYGYTF. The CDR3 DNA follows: TGCGCCAGCAGCCAGGGGACAGAGGGCGGCTATGGCTACACCTTC.

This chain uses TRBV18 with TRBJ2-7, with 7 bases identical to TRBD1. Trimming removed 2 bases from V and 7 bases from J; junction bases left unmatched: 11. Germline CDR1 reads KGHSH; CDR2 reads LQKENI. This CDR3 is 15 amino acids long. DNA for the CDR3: TGTGCCAGCTCACCAGACCGGGACAGACGCTGGGAGCAGTACTTC. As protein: CASSPDRDRRWEQYF.

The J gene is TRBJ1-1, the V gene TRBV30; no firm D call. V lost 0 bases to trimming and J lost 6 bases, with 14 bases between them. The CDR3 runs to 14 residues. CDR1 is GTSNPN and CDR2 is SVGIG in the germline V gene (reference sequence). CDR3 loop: CAWSVLLVGAEAFF. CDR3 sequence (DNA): TGTGCCTGGAGTGTACTACTAGTCGGCGCTGAAGCTTTCTTT.